Listed below are T cell receptor beta chains from one sample, sequenced in a study of T cells in Graves' hyperthyroidism and ophthalmopathy. MiXCR, applied by TCRdb to the multiplex PCR reads, yields one record per CDR3 protein. Among 450,000 to 600,000 distinct CDR3 sequences listed, around 15% were seen once. The material sequenced was blood. These receptors all stem from a middle-aged woman with Graves' hyperthyroidism. CDR3s include the opening cysteine and the closing phenylalanine or tryptophan. D genes are given only for firm matches. Clone sizes are given selectively: once, few, many, or a class where the clone is expanded.

few	TRBV20-1	TRBJ2-1	18	TRBD2	CSARVSVQLAGAYNEQFF	TGCAGTGCTAGAGTATCCGTACAACTAGCGGGAGCCTACAATGAGCAGTTCTTC
many	TRBV5-1	TRBJ1-1	15	-	CASSLEAGSNTEAFF	TGCGCCAGCAGCTTGGAGGCAGGGTCTAACACTGAAGCTTTCTTT
few	TRBV12-3/TRBV12-4	TRBJ2-1	12	-	CASSERWDEQFF	TGTGCCAGCAGTGAAAGGTGGGATGAGCAGTTCTTC
few	TRBV19	TRBJ2-7	15	TRBD2	CASSPIAGTKYEQYF	TGTGCCAGTAGCCCTATAGCGGGGACAAAATACGAGCAGTACTTC
many	TRBV20-1	TRBJ2-7	17	TRBD1	CSARTRQTGDFRDEQYF	TGCAGTGCTAGAACCCGGCAAACAGGGGATTTTCGCGACGAGCAGTACTTC
few	TRBV29-1	TRBJ2-7	12	-	CSVVTVLYEQYF	TGCAGCGTTGTGACAGTCCTCTACGAGCAGTACTTC
many	TRBV28	TRBJ1-1	18	-	CASSFRPERDMGVTEAFF	TGTGCCAGCAGTTTCCGGCCCGAGAGGGACATGGGTGTCACTGAAGCTTTCTTT
-	TRBV20-1	TRBJ2-1	17	TRBD2	CSARDGTSGRVYNEQFF	TGCAGTGCTAGAGACGGGACTAGCGGGAGGGTTTACAATGAGCAGTTCTTC
few	TRBV19	TRBJ2-7	16	TRBD2	CASSNGLAQTWGEQYF	TGTGCCAGTAGTAACGGACTAGCGCAAACCTGGGGGGAGCAGTACTTC
many	TRBV7-2	TRBJ1-1	14	-	CASSFSTGNTEAFF	TGTGCCAGCAGCTTCTCGACAGGGAACACTGAAGCTTTCTTT
few	TRBV7-9	TRBJ2-5	16	-	CASSFLKSGVQETQYF	TGTGCCAGCAGCTTCTTAAAGAGCGGAGTCCAAGAGACCCAGTACTTC
many	TRBV7-3	TRBJ2-7	14	-	CASSLMDGPYEQYF	TGTGCCAGCAGCTTAATGGACGGCCCCTACGAGCAGTACTTC
many	TRBV3-1	TRBJ2-7	14	-	CASSQDSTGQEQYF	TGTGCCAGCAGCCAAGACTCGACAGGTCAGGAGCAGTACTTC
many	TRBV7-2	TRBJ2-5	14	-	CASSLMRTQETQYF	TGTGCCAGCAGCCTAATGCGAACCCAAGAGACCCAGTACTTC
few	TRBV15	TRBJ2-5	14	-	CATSRDNTSETQYF	TGTGCCACCAGCAGAGATAATACTTCGGAGACCCAGTACTTC
many	TRBV20-1	TRBJ2-7	17	TRBD2	CSARDPRTSVYSYEQYF	TGCAGTGCTAGAGACCCCCGGACTAGCGTGTATTCCTACGAGCAGTACTTC
many	TRBV20-1	TRBJ2-5	12	TRBD2	CSARVGGETQYF	TGCAGTGCTAGAGTGGGGGGGGAGACCCAGTACTTC
many	TRBV2	TRBJ2-3	14	-	CASSPTAATDTQYF	TGTGCCAGCAGTCCCACCGCCGCCACAGATACGCAGTATTTT
-	TRBV5-1	TRBJ2-2	15	-	CASSKTPANTGELFF	TGCGCCAGCAGCAAGACCCCCGCGAACACCGGGGAGCTGTTTTTT
many	TRBV27	TRBJ1-2	14	TRBD1	CASSPTGGGYGYTF	TGTGCCAGCAGCCCGACAGGGGGCGGCTATGGCTACACCTTC
many	TRBV3-1	TRBJ1-1	14	TRBD1	CASSPHRDRAEAFF	TGTGCCAGCAGCCCACACCGGGACAGGGCTGAAGCTTTCTTT
few	TRBV5-1	TRBJ1-1	14	-	CASRPGHPATEAFF	TGCGCCAGCAGGCCGGGACACCCGGCGACTGAAGCTTTCTTT
-	TRBV7-6	TRBJ2-3	15	-	CASSHTGYETDTQYF	TGTGCCAGCAGCCATACAGGGTATGAGACAGATACGCAGTATTTT
many	TRBV3-1	TRBJ2-4	14	-	CASSQDPGENIQYF	TGTGCCAGCAGCCAAGATCCAGGGGAAAACATTCAGTACTTC
few	TRBV19	TRBJ2-1	15	-	CASSITGAGYNEQFF	TGTGCCAGTAGTATCACGGGGGCGGGCTACAATGAGCAGTTCTTC
-	TRBV7-6	TRBJ2-2	16	TRBD2	CASSLVISGPTGELFF	TGTGCCAGCAGCTTAGTTATTAGCGGGCCAACCGGGGAGCTGTTTTTT
few	TRBV28	TRBJ1-2	13	TRBD1	CASSWTGSYGYTF	TGTGCCAGCAGCTGGACAGGGAGCTATGGCTACACCTTC
-	TRBV4-1	TRBJ2-7	15	-	CASSQGPGELYEQYF	TGCGCCAGCAGCCAAGGCCCAGGGGAATTGTACGAGCAGTACTTC
many	TRBV2	TRBJ2-3	15	TRBD1	CASSPGTGGTDTQYF	TGTGCCAGCAGCCCCGGGACAGGGGGCACAGATACGCAGTATTTT
-	TRBV12-5	TRBJ2-7	14	-	CASGFPPRDYEQYF	TGTGCTAGTGGTTTCCCTCCCAGGGACTACGAGCAGTACTTC
few	TRBV24-1	TRBJ2-3	18	-	CATSDLGRPTQATDTQYF	TGTGCCACCAGTGATTTGGGCAGACCCACCCAGGCCACAGATACGCAGTATTTT
-	TRBV2	TRBJ2-7	15	TRBD1	CASSELPGGINEQYF	TGTGCCAGCAGTGAACTGCCAGGGGGTATCAACGAGCAGTACTTC
-	TRBV7-9	TRBJ2-3	15	TRBD1	CASSLSGQRADTQYF	TGTGCCAGCAGCTTATCGGGACAGAGAGCAGATACGCAGTATTTT
many	TRBV30	TRBJ1-2	14	-	CAWSVGAVNYGYTF	TGTGCCTGGAGTGTAGGGGCAGTGAACTATGGCTACACCTTC
many	TRBV29-1	TRBJ1-2	11	-	CSALSDYGYTF	TGCAGCGCCCTTTCGGACTATGGCTACACCTTC
many	TRBV28	TRBJ2-5	16	TRBD1	CASSPETGETIETQYF	TGTGCCAGCAGCCCCGAGACAGGGGAAACGATAGAGACCCAGTACTTC
many	TRBV7-2	TRBJ2-1	18	TRBD1	CASSLGGQGPRSPNEQFF	TGTGCCAGCAGCTTGGGGGGACAGGGGCCGCGCAGTCCCAATGAGCAGTTCTTC
-	TRBV11-2	TRBJ2-6	16	-	CASSQTGVSGANVLTF	TGTGCCAGCAGCCAAACAGGCGTCTCTGGGGCCAACGTCCTGACTTTC
few	TRBV20-1	TRBJ2-3	11	-	CSASGPDTQYF	TGCAGTGCTAGCGGCCCAGATACGCAGTATTTT
many	TRBV12-3/TRBV12-4	TRBJ1-1	13	-	CASSSADNTEAFF	TGTGCCAGCAGTTCAGCGGACAACACTGAAGCTTTCTTT
many	TRBV28	TRBJ1-1	13	-	CASSPLQHSEAFF	TGTGCCAGCAGTCCACTACAGCACTCTGAAGCTTTCTTT
many	TRBV9	TRBJ2-3	16	-	CASSVYPELGTDTQYF	TGTGCCAGCAGCGTATACCCGGAATTGGGCACAGATACGCAGTATTTT
many	TRBV12-5	TRBJ2-1	14	-	CASGLVPAYNEQFF	TGTGCTAGTGGTTTGGTACCGGCTTACAATGAGCAGTTCTTC
many	TRBV7-9	TRBJ1-2	14	TRBD1	CASSLGDSYYGYTF	TGTGCCAGCAGCTTAGGGGACAGCTACTATGGCTACACCTTC
few	TRBV11-2	TRBJ2-5	15	-	CASSLNRGFQETQYF	TGTGCCAGCAGCCTGAATAGGGGTTTTCAAGAGACCCAGTACTTC
-	TRBV12-3/TRBV12-4	TRBJ1-5	15	TRBD1	CASSFQGASNQPQHF	TGTGCCAGCAGTTTCCAGGGGGCTAGCAATCAGCCCCAGCATTTT
many	TRBV28	TRBJ1-2	15	TRBD1	CASSKGQGTDYGYTF	TGTGCCAGCAGTAAGGGACAGGGCACAGACTATGGCTACACCTTC
many	TRBV5-5	TRBJ2-7	13	-	CASTGDNSYEQYF	TGTGCCAGCACGGGGGACAACTCCTACGAGCAGTACTTC
many	TRBV19	TRBJ1-1	14	-	CASRSVYRNTEAFF	TGTGCCAGTAGATCAGTCTATCGGAACACTGAAGCTTTCTTT
few	TRBV6-1	TRBJ1-1	15	TRBD1	CASRDGQGAHTEAFF	TGTGCCAGCAGAGACGGACAGGGGGCACACACTGAAGCTTTCTTT
-	TRBV29-1	TRBJ1-2	13	-	CSVELEGAGGHTF	TGCAGCGTTGAACTCGAGGGCGCCGGTGGCCACACCTTC
many	TRBV20-1	TRBJ2-1	15	TRBD2	CSAIELAVGGDEQFF	TGCAGTGCTATAGAACTAGCGGTCGGGGGGGATGAGCAGTTCTTC
many	TRBV20-1	TRBJ2-2	13	-	CSANVIATGELFF	TGCAGTGCTAATGTGATCGCTACCGGGGAGCTGTTTTTT